This T cell receptor (beta chain) was identified during a study of graft-versus-host responses after intestinal transplantation. At the level of the study: Uniformly, recipients were administered anti-thymocyte globulin induction with subsequent tacrolimus and steroids for approximately three years.

The assay was immunoSEQ multiplex PCR, and TCRdb's table has in-frame clones only and misses some. Counted here are about 110,000 clones, approximately 94% occurring once; the ten biggest clones make up roughly 0.24%. About this clone itself: Its antigen is undetermined.

This CDR3 contains 18 residues. J was trimmed by 5 bases and V by 1 base; bases with no gene match: 12. Germline CDR1 and CDR2: LGHNT and FRNRAP. The rearrangement uses TRBV12-5 and TRBJ1-4, with 8 bases aligning to TRBD1. This clonotype originated in a human donor who was the organ donor for an intestinal transplant. The sample here was unstimulated CD4+ T cells sorted from spleen or lymph node cells, taken before transplant. The CDR3 DNA reads TGTGCTAGTGGTTTGGCAGAAACGAGGACAGGGCGGAATGAAAAACTGTTTTTT. Protein sequence: CASGLAETRTGRNEKLFF.